The clone carrying this T cell receptor (beta chain) was seen only a few times. Its specificity is not known. The data originate from a study of blood T cells in healthy people across ages. Primed by a sample-barcoded 5' primer and a J-beta primer mix, a second PCR proceeded for roughly 6 to 12 cycles. Each cDNA molecule was tagged by a template-switch adaptor with 12 random nucleotides. Any given sample supplied a minimum of 2.5 million CDR3-containing paired-end reads. TCRdb itself ran the 5' RACE reads through MiXCR, one entry per CDR3 protein. The table records 850,000 to 1,100,000 distinct CDR3 sequences, roughly two fifths of them present only once. Findings and caveats of the study: Among T cells, TCR beta diversity per million cells dropped roughly linearly as age rose. Long-lived donors had more naive CD4+ cells and higher diversity than aged donors.

The CDR3 is 14 amino acids. Germline CDR1 SGHVT, CDR2 SQSDAQ. Sequenced material: blood. The clonotype was recovered from a man between 18 and 29 years old in good health. The chain couples TRBV7-4 to TRBJ2-5, with TRBD1 matching over 9 bases. The J call is uncertain, as TRBJ2-7 better fits the DNA end. The DNA of the CDR3 is TGTGCCAGCACTGAAGGGACAGGGAACCACGAGCAGTACTTC. Amino acids: CASTEGTGNHEQYF.